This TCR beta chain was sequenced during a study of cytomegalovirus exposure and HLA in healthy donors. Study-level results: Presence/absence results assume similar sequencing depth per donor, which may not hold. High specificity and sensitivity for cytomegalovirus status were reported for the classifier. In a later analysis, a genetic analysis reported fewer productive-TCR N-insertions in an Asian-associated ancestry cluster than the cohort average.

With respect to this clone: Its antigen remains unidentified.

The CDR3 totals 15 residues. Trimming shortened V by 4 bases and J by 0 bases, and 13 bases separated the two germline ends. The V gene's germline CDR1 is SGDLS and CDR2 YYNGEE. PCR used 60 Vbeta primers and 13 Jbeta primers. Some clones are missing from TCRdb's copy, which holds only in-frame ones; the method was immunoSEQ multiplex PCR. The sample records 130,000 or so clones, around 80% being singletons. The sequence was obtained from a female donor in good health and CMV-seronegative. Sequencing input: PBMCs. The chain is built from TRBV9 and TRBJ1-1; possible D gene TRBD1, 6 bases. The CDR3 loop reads CASSRNDRLNTEAFF. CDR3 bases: TGTGCCAGCAGCCGTAACGACAGGCTGAACACTGAAGCTTTCTTT.